The rows below give T cell receptor beta chains drawn from one sample of a study of beta chain features in type 1 diabetes. The method was immunoSEQ multiplex PCR; TCRdb's version includes in-frame clones alone and lacks a portion of them. The repertoire holds about 370,000 clones, with more than 12% as singletons. The sample was naive CD4+ T cells from blood. The source is a woman aged 18-35 years in good health. Each CDR3 is given with its conserved first and last residue.

J	V	CDR3
TRBJ2-3	TRBV7-2	CASSHQGTAPTDTQYF
TRBJ2-6	TRBV7-9	CASSFGGTGANVLTF
TRBJ2-1	TRBV5-1	CASSLGLAVNEQFF
TRBJ2-1	TRBV5-4	CASTTTNSYNEQFF
TRBJ1-5	TRBV6-1	CASRETGEPQPQHF
TRBJ1-2	TRBV15	CATSRDPGRSYGYTF
TRBJ2-5	TRBV7-8	CASTPVLETQYF
TRBJ2-1	TRBV25-1	CASSQTSGRHNEQFF
TRBJ1-1	TRBV29-1	CSVQVKSTEAFF
TRBJ2-1	TRBV10-3	CAIKSGTPEPGEQFF
TRBJ1-4	TRBV7-9	CASSLTRFAQGALEKLFF
TRBJ1-2	TRBV9	CASSGTVANYGYTF
TRBJ2-2	TRBV9	CASSVVLNTGELFF
TRBJ2-4	TRBV15	CATSTYNSPKNIQYF
TRBJ2-1	TRBV7-8	CASSFSIAFAGPYNEQFF
TRBJ2-5	TRBV11-2	CASSLDPQDTPQWYF
TRBJ1-2	TRBV6-5	CASTAGSYYGYTF
TRBJ2-7	TRBV19	CAVRGIVYEQYF
TRBJ2-1	TRBV7-2	CASSLESTGGRAYNEQFF
TRBJ2-5	TRBV7-8	CASSLAGGTQETQYF
TRBJ1-5	TRBV7-9	CASSLTGPQPQHF
TRBJ1-5	TRBV4-2	CASSQVEPRGTGNQPQHF
TRBJ2-7	TRBV7-9	CASSASGTAYEQYF
TRBJ2-5	TRBV30	CAWSDRPIGTQYF
TRBJ2-1	TRBV28	CASRLLGTSGYNEQFF
TRBJ2-5	TRBV7-9	CASSSAGGPGETQYF
TRBJ2-7	TRBV11-2	CASNSLGAGERSYEQYF
TRBJ2-1	TRBV5-1	CASSLAGGAYNEQFF
TRBJ2-3	TRBV25-1	CASSEGGQPTDTQYF
TRBJ1-2	TRBV19	CASSRTGTYGYTF
TRBJ1-1	TRBV4-2	CASSQDRGRGTEAFF
TRBJ2-4	TRBV9	CASSGGGTKNIQYF
TRBJ1-1	TRBV19	CASSGRMTENTEAFF
TRBJ2-7	TRBV2	CASSSGEVGKYF
TRBJ2-1	TRBV5-6	CASSLGGEQFF
TRBJ1-1	TRBV13	CASSLGRGSMNTEAFF
TRBJ1-2	TRBV14	CASSQFVRGGYGYTF
TRBJ1-1	TRBV29-1	CSVRGGGTEAFF
TRBJ2-1	TRBV25-1	CASTTGVGEQFF
TRBJ1-1	TRBV18	CASSLGQGNEAFF
TRBJ2-1	TRBV7-9	CASSFQGSSSYNEQFF
TRBJ2-7	TRBV7-9	CASSMPPSGGSYEQYF
TRBJ2-3	TRBV7-9	CASSRPGTSGSIDTQYF
TRBJ2-2	TRBV9	CASGELAGGYTGELFF
TRBJ2-6	TRBV5-1	CASSLVPSSGANVLTF
TRBJ2-7	TRBV9	CASSLGLAGVGEQYF
TRBJ2-7	TRBV7-8	CASSLPTSGRGEQYF
TRBJ2-1	TRBV28	CASSSDRGRKFF
TRBJ2-5	TRBV2	CASSVTRQETQYF
TRBJ2-7	TRBV19	CASSIGGGDEQYF
TRBJ2-5	TRBV7-9	CASSLALAQETQYF
TRBJ2-5	TRBV7-7	CASSWTSGNLETQYF
TRBJ2-1	TRBV7-3	CASSLTSGREREQFF